Below are 2 T cell receptor beta chains sequenced from a single sample in a study of T cells in severe cutaneous drug reactions. The patients sequenced had a carbamazepine-induced Stevens-Johnson syndrome or toxic epidermal necrolysis reaction. The iRepertoire multiplex PCR system with TCR subtype-specific primers built both bulk and single-cell libraries. TCRdb processed the multiplex PCR reads again and assigns one entry to each CDR3 protein, with no DNA. This table lists around 20,000 distinct CDR3 sequences. The sample taken for sequencing was PBMCs. The receptors come from a human donor with toxic epidermal necrolysis, a severe cutaneous drug reaction.

By frequency, this clonotype is medium-sized (0.01 to 0.1%). The rearrangement links TRBV7-6 to TRBJ2-7; TCRdb's D call of TRBD1 is untestable without DNA. Germline CDR1 SGHVS, CDR2 FNYEAQ. The CDR3 runs 14 residues. CDR3 in amino acids: CASSLVYGTYEQYF.

The chain combines TRBV2 with TRBJ1-1. CDR3 length: 16 residues. Germline assignment: CDR1 SNHLY and CDR2 FYNNEI. The CDR3 region is CASRPGRGLMNTEAFF. The whole variable domain, filled in from reference TRBV2 and TRBJ1-1, reads EPEVTQTPSHQVTQMGQEVILRCVPISNHLYFYWYRQILGQKVEFLVSFYNNEISEKSEIFDDQFSVERPDGSNFTLKIRSTKLEDSAMYFCASRPGRGLMNTEAFFGQGTRLTVV.